Given below is one TCR beta chain in context. Which antigen it targets is not known. The record has no base qualities; no much larger clone is one base away. In Seattle, one collaborating source enrolled patients while the infection was active and tracked those patients longitudinally over the course of disease. Collaborating institutions collected whole blood in K2EDTA tubes following their own protocols. For TCRbeta analysis, collaborator samples were shipped as frozen whole blood, as isolated PBMCs, or as DNA extracted from either sample type. These data originate in a study of blood T cell repertoires in COVID-19 (dated by TCRdb to the early 2020s). General notes on the study: The collaborator samples originated in the United States, Italy and Spain and spanned the acute and convalescent phases of COVID-19. The prospective study material was composed of cDNA or gDNA derived from T cells, B-cell-depleted T cells, or PBMCs. Where available, HLA class I and class II types were obtained from metadata supplied by the sample provider rather than from assay-based typing. The dataset comprised deeply sampled blood TCRbeta repertoires from subjects exposed to, actively infected with, or recovered from COVID-19. The samples were drawn from the first 160 participants of the ongoing ImmuneRACE study and from some 1,300 subjects provided by 6 global collaborators. The repertoires were released in a freely available public database meant as a resource for research on the immune response to SARS-CoV-2. The sample metadata nearly always contained a de-identified subject ID, COVID-19 status, age in years and sex. The full study reports these points: Clinical and demographic metadata were provided uncurated, with the amount varying by source and participant.

The immunoSEQ Assay, a bias-controlled multiplex PCR, was used to amplify TCRbeta CDR3 regions from genomic DNA. For the original study's pipeline: Within the assay, amplification of reference gene primers was used to estimate how many nucleated cells each sample contained. To quantify the absolute abundance of each unique TCRbeta CDR3 rearrangement, sequence reads were collapsed and filtered. For each sample, productive Simpson clonality was calculated as the square root of Simpson's diversity index across productive rearrangements. The source is immuneACCESS, and TCRdb retained only in-frame sequences with V and J called. Part of the clones is not carried over; for the studies checked, unresolved V genes explain less than half of this, and the remainder is unexplained. Clone size and the V and J calls come from that table; the DNA yielded D and trimming. The sample records about 160,000 clones, around 92% of which are singletons. 4.8% of the sample goes to the ten largest clones.

The origin of this receptor is a man aged 25 to 40 with COVID-19, enrolled during active disease. Sequenced sample: peripheral blood.

The DNA reads as follows: TGTGCCAGCAGTTTAGAGCGAGAGACCCAGTACTTC. It codes for CASSLERETQYF. Rearrangement joined TRBV12-3 or TRBV12-4 to TRBJ2-5; a confident D gene designation cannot be given. V is cut by 1 base and J by 4 bases, and the space between the germline ends is 4 bases. The CDR3 has 12 amino acids, counting the end cysteine and phenylalanine. This entry keeps only the CDR3 DNA: 36 bases, framed from base 1.